This TCR beta chain derives from a study of monozygotic twins with inflammatory bowel disease. Whole-study findings and limits: By inverse Simpson index, TCRbeta diversity was lower in IBD patients than in healthy co-twins.

The CDR3 contains 15 residues. Germline CDR1 LGHDT, CDR2 YNNKEL (reference sequence). As regards this clonotype: The antigen remains undetermined.

Each CDR3 protein gets one entry in TCRdb, which reprocessed the 5' RACE reads and gives no DNA. Its table lists tens of thousands of distinct CDR3 sequences. The sequence came from a human donor with ulcerative colitis or Crohn's disease, or a healthy co-twin of an affected twin (not recorded which). The chain has TRBV3-1 and TRBJ2-7; TCRdb's D call of TRBD1 is untestable without DNA. The sequenced sample consisted of blood. This CDR3 is CASSQGGQGTYEQYF.